Sequencing of this T cell receptor beta chain was carried out in a study of cytomegalovirus exposure and HLA in healthy donors. Use of 60 Vbeta and 13 Jbeta primers characterized the PCR. Some clones are missing from TCRdb's copy, which holds only in-frame ones; the method was immunoSEQ multiplex PCR. The data hold over 100,000 clones, with around 57% observed a single time. Points on this clone: Its specificity is unknown.

Trimming took 1 base from V and 5 from J; bases not matched to a gene: 7. CDR1 and CDR2 from the germline V gene are SNHLY and FYNNEI. The CDR3 spans 16 residues. Study-wide results and limits: Later work found that TCR association rates differed between HLA loci; DRB1 had the most and HLA-C the fewest. When a later analysis was performed, an Asian-associated ancestry cluster reportedly had fewer N-insertions than the roughly 670-donor mean. The productive fraction for most TCR beta V segments was about 87% or about 30% in an earlier analysis.

This TCR derives from a human donor in good health. The sample consisted of PBMCs. The V gene is TRBV2, the J gene TRBJ2-5; 10 bases align to TRBD2. CDR3 region: CASSEGLAGEEETQYF. As DNA, the CDR3 is TGTGCCAGCAGTGAAGGCCTAGCGGGAGAGGAGGAGACCCAGTACTTC.